Presented here are 32 T cell receptor beta chains from one specimen sequenced in a study of T cell repertoires in cytomegalovirus infection. Using its own MiXCR run on the reads, TCRdb lists one record per CDR3 protein. Here the sample spans about 490,000 distinct CDR3 sequences, about 15% being singletons. Sequencing was performed on CD8+ T cells from PBMCs. The receptors originated from a human donor in good health (CMV status not recorded). Some clones in this sample may be carry-over from other donors' samples.

This clonotype has a count of ten or more. This sequence joins TRBV27 and TRBJ2-3, with a tentative D call TRBD1 (5 bases). V gave up 5 bases and J gave up 2 bases, with 17 bases separating them. Germline CDR1 MNHEY, CDR2 SMNVEV (reference sequence). CDR3 length equals 16 residues. This CDR3 is CASSRAPWGPTDTQYF. CDR3 coding DNA: TGTGCCAGCAGTCGGGCCCCTTGGGGCCCCACAGATACGCAGTATTTT.

The sample holds many counts of this clonotype. J is TRBJ1-5 and V is TRBV7-9; 10 bases match TRBD1. The CDR3 covers 14 residues. V trimming: 5 bases; J trimming: 5 bases; junction bases outside the gene matches: 3. The germline gives CDR1 SEHNR, CDR2 FQNEAQ (reference sequence). Written as DNA, the CDR3 is TGTGCCAGCAGCACTGGACAGGGGGATCAGCCCCAGCATTTT. Amino acids: CASSTGQGDQPQHF.

This clonotype came up many times. The CDR3 reads CATRDDASTDTQYF. CDR3 in DNA: TGTGCCACCCGGGATGATGCTAGCACAGATACGCAGTATTTT. The chain uses TRBV6-6 and TRBJ2-3; perhaps TRBD2 as D (5 bases). CDR1 is MNHNY, CDR2 SVGAGI, per germline (reference sequence). The CDR3 is 14 residues long. V lost 10 bases, J lost 0 bases, and 14 bases lay in between.

This clonotype was counted ten times or more. V and J are TRBV7-9 and TRBJ2-5; possible D gene TRBD2, 6 bases. Germline V gives CDR1 SEHNR, CDR2 FQNEAQ (reference sequence). CDR3 length: 15 residues. Trimming shortened V by 2 bases and J by 5 bases, and 15 bases separated the two germline ends. The CDR3 DNA reads TGTGCCAGCAGCTTACGGGCCGGGGGTGTGGAGACCCAGTACTTC. This translates into CASSLRAGGVETQYF.

This clonotype was counted at least ten times. This chain joins TRBV4-1 and TRBJ1-1; D is possibly TRBD1 (6 bases). Germline V lookup: CDR1 MGHRA, CDR2 YSYEKL. The CDR3 totals 15 residues. V was trimmed by 0 bases and J by 4 bases, leaving 12 bases between them. The CDR3 sequence: CASSQEPGEGTEAFF. In DNA, the CDR3 is TGCGCCAGCAGCCAAGAACCAGGGGAGGGCACTGAAGCTTTCTTT.

V and J are TRBV2 and TRBJ2-3, with D perhaps matching TRBD2 (6 bases). Germline-derived CDR1 and CDR2 are SNHLY and FYNNEI. V was clipped by 6 bases and J by 0 bases, with 16 bases between them. The CDR3 spans 16 residues. The CDR3 DNA is TGTGCCAGCAGGGGACTGGAAAGGGACAGCACAGATACGCAGTATTTT. This translates into CASRGLERDSTDTQYF.

J is TRBJ2-7 and V is TRBV20-1; 7 bases are shared with TRBD2. Per the germline V gene, CDR1 is DFQATT and CDR2 is SNEGSKA (reference sequence). CDR3 length: 13 amino acids. After removal of 6 bases from V and 2 bases from J, the junction contained 7 bases not matched to a gene. The CDR3 coding sequence is TGCAGTGCCTTAGCGGGCCTAGCCTACGAGCAGTACGTC. This sequence encodes CSALAGLAYEQYV.

The chain recombines TRBV12-3 or TRBV12-4 with TRBJ1-2; 7 bases align to TRBD1. With 8 bases clipped from V and 3 bases from J, the junction kept 12 bases outside the gene matches. The CDR3 has 15 residues. CDR3 loop: CASRMGAGGDYGYTF. The CDR3 DNA reads TGTGCCAGCCGTATGGGGGCAGGGGGTGACTATGGCTACACCTTC.

Many counts were recorded for this clonotype. This rearrangement joins TRBV7-9 to TRBJ2-5; 7 positions match TRBD1. The CDR3 is 15 residues long. The J segment lost 2 bases and the V segment lost 5 bases, leaving 8 bases of the junction unmatched. The germline gives CDR1 SEHNR, CDR2 FQNEAQ (reference sequence). In nucleotides, the CDR3 is TGTGCCAGCAGCCGGGTAGACAGGGAACAAGAGACCCAGTACTTC. Translation gives CASSRVDREQETQYF.

This clonotype appeared a few times. The chain uses TRBV29-1 and TRBJ1-2, with D perhaps matching TRBD1 (5 bases). V lost 7 bases, J lost 7 bases, and 22 bases lay in between. Germline CDR1 SQVTM, CDR2 ANQGSEA. The CDR3 is 14 residues long. CDR3 loop: CSALLPRGYGGYTF. The CDR3, as DNA: TGCAGCGCGTTGTTACCCCGGGGGTACGGTGGCTACACCTTC.

The chain recombines TRBV20-1 with TRBJ2-3; D unresolved. Germline CDR1 reads DFQATT; CDR2 reads SNEGSKA (reference sequence). Between the trimmed V and J ends, which lost 0 bases and 3 bases, there was a span of 16 bases. The CDR3 loop spans 16 amino acids. In nucleotides, the CDR3 is TGCAGTGCTAGAGATGTTTACGCGGACCAAACAGATACGCAGTATTTT. Translated: CSARDVYADQTDTQYF.

V is TRBV12-5 and J is TRBJ2-7, with a possible D match to TRBD1 (7 bases). The V and J ends lost 6 bases and 9 bases respectively, with 15 bases between them. The CDR3 totals 12 residues. Germline V gene sequence: CDR1 LGHNT, CDR2 FRNRAP. CDR3 protein: CASGGGQYGQYF. For the CDR3, the DNA is TGTGCTAGTGGGGGGGGACAGTATGGGCAGTACTTC.

This clonotype was observed a handful of times. The V gene is TRBV10-3, the J gene TRBJ2-3; D is unresolved. The ends were cut back, 3 bases at V and 3 bases at J, with 10 bases in the middle. The CDR3 length is 14 residues. CDR1 and CDR2 from the germline V gene are ENHRY and SYGVKD. The CDR3 bases are TGTGCCATCAGTGACCCAGCGAATACAGATACGCAGTATTTT. Translating gives CAISDPANTDTQYF.

J is TRBJ2-3 and V is TRBV30; TRBD1 is a possible D gene (5 bases). CDR3 length: 13 amino acids. Germline V gene sequence: CDR1 GTSNPN, CDR2 SVGIG (reference sequence). V shed 0 bases and J shed 4 bases, with 8 bases lying between them. The CDR3 sequence: CAWSVLGPDTQYF. The CDR3 DNA reads TGTGCCTGGAGTGTACTGGGGCCAGATACGCAGTATTTT.

This clonotype was detected a few times. V gene TRBV29-1 combines with J gene TRBJ2-1; 10 nucleotides agree with TRBD2. The trim removed 3 bases at V and 5 bases at J, leaving 7 bases unmatched. Looked up from germline, CDR1 is SQVTM and CDR2 is ANQGSEA. CDR3 size: 15 residues. CDR3 loop: CSVDVSGRADNEQFF. CDR3 nucleotide sequence: TGCAGCGTTGATGTAAGCGGGAGGGCCGACAATGAGCAGTTCTTC.

This rearrangement joins TRBV5-1 to TRBJ2-2; D not certain. Per germline, CDR1 SGHRS and CDR2 YFSETQ. V was shortened by 3 bases and J by 3 bases, with 15 bases between the two germline ends. This CDR3 spans 16 amino acids. The chain's CDR3 is CASSSGWSEDTGELFF. CDR3 coding DNA: TGCGCCAGCAGCTCTGGTTGGTCCGAGGACACCGGGGAGCTGTTTTTT.

Worth noting for this clonotype: A much larger clone differs from this one at a single base, so this may be a read error. The conserved final phenylalanine or tryptophan is absent from the CDR3, which likely points to a read error. The genes are TRBV27 and TRBJ2-1; maybe TRBD1 (6 bases). Per the germline V gene, CDR1 is MNHEY and CDR2 is SMNVEV (reference sequence). Trimming cost V 5 bases and J 3 bases, with 11 bases left between them. The length of the CDR3 is 14 residues. The CDR3 reads CASSTGRNYNEQFL. CDR3 nucleotides: TGTGCCAGCAGTACAGGGCGAAACTACAATGAGCAGTTCTTA.

This clonotype showed up many times. The chain recombines TRBV11-2 with TRBJ1-2; 12 bases are a match to TRBD1. Germline V lookup: CDR1 SGHAT, CDR2 FQNNGV. This CDR3 region has 21 residues. J gave up 2 bases and V 1 base, and 17 bases lay outside the gene matches. CDR3 nucleotides: TGTGCCAGCAGCTTAGCTTACCCCCCCGCCGGGACAGGGGGCGAGAACTATGGCTACACCTTC. It specifies CASSLAYPPAGTGGENYGYTF. The full variable domain, rest sourced from reference TRBV11-2 and TRBJ1-2, is EAGVAQSPRYKIIEKRQSVAFWCNPISGHATLYWYQQILGQGPKLLIQFQNNGVVDDSQLPKDRFSAERLKGVDSTLKIQPAKLEDSAVYLCASSLAYPPAGTGGENYGYTFGSGTRLTVV.

This clonotype came up many times. The chain is built from TRBV7-9 and TRBJ2-1; 10 positions match TRBD2. CDR1 and CDR2 from the germline V gene are SEHNR and FQNEAQ (reference sequence). The CDR3 totals 17 residues. V shed 4 bases and J 0 bases; nucleotides not matched to a gene: 6. CDR3 protein: CASSSRTSGHSYNEQFF. In nucleotides, the CDR3 is TGTGCCAGCAGCTCCCGGACTAGCGGACACTCCTACAATGAGCAGTTCTTC. The full variable domain, with the rest looked up from reference TRBV7-9 and TRBJ2-1, is DTGVSQNPRHKITKRGQNVTFRCDPISEHNRLYWYRQTLGQGPEFLTYFQNEAQLEKSRLLSDRFSAERPKGSFSTLEIQRTEQGDSAMYLCASSSRTSGHSYNEQFFGPGTRLTVL.

The chain links TRBV6-5 to TRBJ1-1; D gene uncertain. Trimming removed 2 bases at V and 1 base at J, with 8 bases between. Germline CDR1 and CDR2: MNHEY and SVGAGI. This CDR3 is built from 14 residues. In DNA, the CDR3 is TGTGCCAGCAGTTACAGGCAGACGAACACTGAAGCTTTCTTT. Translating gives CASSYRQTNTEAFF.

This clonotype was observed at least ten times. CDR3 sequence (DNA): TGTGCCAGTAGACAGGGGGCGAGTCTCGGCACTGAAGCTTTCTTT. Protein product: CASRQGASLGTEAFF. The rearrangement links TRBV19 to TRBJ1-1; 9 nucleotides line up with TRBD1. Trimming cost V 6 bases and J 4 bases; bases outside gene matches: 9. The CDR3 is 15 amino acids. CDR1 and CDR2 from the germline V gene are LNHDA and SQIVND (reference sequence).

The V and J genes are TRBV10-3 and TRBJ2-1, with 14 bases lining up with TRBD2. Per the germline V gene, CDR1 is ENHRY and CDR2 is SYGVKD. This CDR3 contains 17 residues. The V segment lost 2 bases and the J segment 5 bases; nucleotides outside the gene matches: 5. In DNA form, the CDR3 reads TGTGCCATCAGTGAGCCCGGGACTAGCGGGAGTCACAATGAGCAGTTCTTC. Translated: CAISEPGTSGSHNEQFF.

Ten or more counts support this clonotype. The chain employs TRBV11-2 and TRBJ2-3; no definite D call. CDR1 and CDR2 (germline): SGHAT, FQNNGV. The CDR3 contains 20 residues. Trimming stripped 0 bases from V and 2 bases from J, with 24 bases between. In DNA form, the CDR3 reads TGTGCCAGCAGCTTAGATTGGGGTGTTGGAAGCCCCACCAACACAGATACGCAGTATTTT. Its translation: CASSLDWGVGSPTNTDTQYF.

This clonotype has a handful of counts. The rearrangement joins TRBV11-1 to TRBJ2-7, with 9 nucleotides matching TRBD1. The V gene's germline CDR1 is SGHAT and CDR2 FQDESV (reference sequence). The trim removed 0 bases at V and 10 bases at J, leaving 4 bases unmatched. The CDR3 has 13 amino acids. CDR3: CASSLADRGPQYF. The CDR3 DNA is TGTGCCAGCAGCTTAGCGGACAGGGGACCCCAGTACTTC.

The chain joins TRBV2 to TRBJ1-2; no reliable D call. Trimming took off 7 bases at V and 4 bases at J, with 10 bases between the two ends. The germline CDR1 and CDR2 sequences are SNHLY and FYNNEI. CDR3 length equals 12 residues. CDR3 sequence (DNA): TGTGCCAGCACAGGTTCTCGCTATGGCTACACCTTC. Protein: CASTGSRYGYTF. The complete variable domain, with remaining parts taken from reference TRBV2 and TRBJ1-2, reads EPEVTQTPSHQVTQMGQEVILRCVPISNHLYFYWYRQILGQKVEFLVSFYNNEISEKSEIFDDQFSVERPDGSNFTLKIRSTKLEDSAMYFCASTGSRYGYTFGSGTRLTVV.

This clonotype occurred many times. CDR3 in DNA: TGTGCCAGCAGTTTAATTATGGGACAGGCGAACACTGAAGCTTTCTTT. This translates into CASSLIMGQANTEAFF. The rearrangement joins TRBV28 to TRBJ1-1; 8 bases map to TRBD1. Germline CDR1 MDHEN, CDR2 SYDVKM. This CDR3 comprises 16 residues. V gave up 2 bases and J gave up 1 base; unmatched junction bases: 6.

This clonotype was seen repeatedly, ten times or more. V is TRBV7-6 and J is TRBJ1-5, with 8 bases that match TRBD1. V was clipped by 5 bases and J by 4 bases; unmatched bases: 10. Germline lookup yields CDR1 SGHVS and CDR2 FNYEAQ. The CDR3 is 16 amino acids. The CDR3 DNA reads as TGTGCCAGCAGCCCAAGGACAGGGACTACGAATCAGCCCCAGCATTTT. Translated, it gives CASSPRTGTTNQPQHF.

This chain links TRBV7-9 with TRBJ1-1; 7 bases agree with TRBD1. V was clipped by 5 bases and J by 4 bases; unmatched bases: 10. The V gene's germline CDR1 is SEHNR and CDR2 FQNEAQ (reference sequence). This CDR3 is built from 15 residues. DNA of the CDR3: TGTGCCAGCAGCCTGATGGCAGGGGGGATCACTGAAGCTTTCTTT. Residues: CASSLMAGGITEAFF.

This clonotype has just a few counts. This chain links TRBV19 with TRBJ1-2; D is ambiguous. Germline V gene sequence: CDR1 LNHDA, CDR2 SQIVND (reference sequence). V was trimmed by 6 bases and J by 5 bases, leaving 16 bases between them. This CDR3 has 14 residues. As DNA, the CDR3 is TGTGCCAGTAGGAGAGAACAGAACTTTTATGGCTACACCTTC. Its protein product is CASRREQNFYGYTF.

The chain uses TRBV5-4 and TRBJ2-7; no clear D gene. CDR1 and CDR2 (germline): SGHNT, YYREEE (reference sequence). Trimming took 2 bases from V and 4 from J, leaving 13 bases between them. The CDR3 length is 14 residues. CDR3 DNA: TGTGCCAGCAGCTTTTCGAGACAACCTTACGAGCAGTACTTC. Protein sequence: CASSFSRQPYEQYF.

This clonotype was counted many times. The chain couples TRBV7-9 to TRBJ2-2; D is uncertain. V lost 4 bases and J lost 1, with 4 bases in between. CDR1 is SEHNR and CDR2 is FQNEAQ in the germline V gene (reference sequence). The CDR3 is made up of 13 amino acids. The CDR3 sequence is CASSSRNTGELFF. CDR3 DNA sequence: TGTGCCAGCAGCTCTAGGAACACCGGGGAGCTGTTTTTT.

This clonotype was counted at least ten times. This chain links TRBV7-8 with TRBJ2-7; D is perhaps TRBD1 (6 bases). V was pared by 4 bases and J by 4 bases, with 23 bases between. The length of the CDR3 is 17 residues. Germline V gene lookup returns CDR1 SGHVS and CDR2 FQNEAQ. This chain's CDR3 is CASSSTRSNRVGYEQYF. The CDR3 DNA follows: TGTGCCAGCAGCTCGACCCGTAGCAACAGGGTCGGGTACGAGCAGTACTTC.